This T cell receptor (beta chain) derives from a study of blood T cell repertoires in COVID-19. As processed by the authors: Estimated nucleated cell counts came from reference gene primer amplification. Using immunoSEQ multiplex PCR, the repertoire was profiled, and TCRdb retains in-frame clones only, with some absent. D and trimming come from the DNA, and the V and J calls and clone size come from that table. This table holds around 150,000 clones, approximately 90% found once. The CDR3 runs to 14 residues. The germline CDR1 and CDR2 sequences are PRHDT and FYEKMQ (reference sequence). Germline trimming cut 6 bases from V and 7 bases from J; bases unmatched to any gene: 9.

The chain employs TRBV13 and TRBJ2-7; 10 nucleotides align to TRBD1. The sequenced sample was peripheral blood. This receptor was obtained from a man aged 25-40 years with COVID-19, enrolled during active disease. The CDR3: CASRETGGAFEQYF. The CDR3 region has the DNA TGTGCCAGCAGAGAGACAGGGGGCGCGTTTGAGCAGTACTTC. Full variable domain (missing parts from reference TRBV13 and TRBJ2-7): AAGVIQSPRHLIKEKRETATLKCYPIPRHDTVYWYQQGPGQDPQFLISFYEKMQSDKGSIPDRFSAQQFSDYHSELNMSSLELGDSALYFCASRETGGAFEQYFGPGTRLTVT.